This entry lists 30 T cell receptor beta chains sequenced from one sample in a study of technical replicates of blood from a few donors. The data were produced by immunoSEQ multiplex PCR, yet TCRdb's version contains in-frame clones alone and is incomplete. The repertoire consists of around 70,000 clones, with nearly 98% occurring once and the leading ten covering approximately 0.26%. Specimen: T cells isolated from PBMCs. These receptor sequences come from a human donor in good health.

The gene calls are TRBV4-2 and TRBJ1-4; 7 bases fit TRBD1. The length of the CDR3 is 16 residues. Per germline, CDR1 LGHNA and CDR2 YNFKEQ. After removal of 0 bases from V and 5 bases from J, the junction contained 6 bases not matched to a gene. CDR3 region: CASSQETGTDNEKLFF. The CDR3 DNA sequence: TGTGCCAGCAGCCAAGAGACCGGGACAGACAATGAAAAACTGTTTTTT.

The chain links TRBV6-5 to TRBJ2-1; 14 bases are a match to TRBD2. Trimming at V came to 6 bases and at J to 7 bases, leaving 5 bases not matched to a gene. The CDR3 length is 15 residues. The germline gives CDR1 MNHEY, CDR2 SVGAGI. CDR3 in DNA: TGTGCCAGCAGGTACCGACTAGCGGGAGGGAATGAGCAGTTCTTC. It specifies CASRYRLAGGNEQFF.

A single count supports this clone. The chain joins TRBV6-5 to TRBJ1-2, with 7 bases that match TRBD1. V gave up 6 bases and J gave up 5 bases; unmatched junction bases: 3. The CDR3 spans 12 residues. Germline CDR1 MNHEY, CDR2 SVGAGI. The CDR3 here is CASRTTGYGYTF. CDR3 DNA: TGTGCCAGCAGAACGACAGGGTATGGCTACACCTTC.

The V call is TRBV9, the J call TRBJ2-5, with D possibly matching TRBD2 (5 bases). V was cut by 0 bases and J by 5 bases, with 14 bases left in between. This CDR3 contains 15 residues. Germline values: CDR1 SGDLS, CDR2 YYNGEE. In DNA form, the CDR3 reads TGTGCCAGCAGCGTAGCTCCGGCTAGCAGGGAGACCCAGTACTTC. It translates to CASSVAPASRETQYF.

This sequence joins TRBV5-1 and TRBJ2-1; 9 bases are a match to TRBD2. The CDR3 is 19 residues long. Unmatched junction bases numbered 12, after V lost 0 bases and J lost 2 bases. Germline V lookup: CDR1 SGHRS, CDR2 YFSETQ. The CDR3 sequence: CASSLVGTSLFSTYNEQFF. For the CDR3, the DNA is TGCGCCAGCAGCTTGGTCGGGACTAGCCTCTTTTCGACCTACAATGAGCAGTTCTTC.

This chain links TRBV4-1 with TRBJ1-4, with D uncertain. V was trimmed by 2 bases and J by 4 bases, leaving 20 bases between them. This CDR3 is 18 amino acids long. Germline values: CDR1 MGHRA, CDR2 YSYEKL. The CDR3 loop reads CASSQNSNLQLGNEKLFF. CDR3 sequence (DNA): TGCGCCAGCAGCCAAAATTCTAACCTACAGTTGGGTAATGAAAAACTGTTTTTT.

The V and J genes are TRBV28 and TRBJ2-1; the match to TRBD2 covers 13 bases. V lost 6 bases, J lost 4 bases, and 3 bases stayed unmatched. The CDR3 spans 15 residues. Germline CDR1 reads MDHEN; CDR2 reads SYDVKM. The DNA of the CDR3 is TGTGCCAGCAGCCTACTAGCGGGAGGGTACAATGAGCAGTTCTTC. The encoded protein is CASSLLAGGYNEQFF.

V is TRBV30 and J is TRBJ2-3, with 8 bases that match TRBD2. With 4 bases clipped from V and 2 bases from J, the junction kept 5 bases outside the gene matches. This CDR3 contains 14 residues. Germline lookup yields CDR1 GTSNPN and CDR2 SVGIG (reference sequence). The CDR3: CAWTGGRPTDTQYF. As DNA, the CDR3 is TGTGCCTGGACGGGGGGGCGGCCCACAGATACGCAGTATTTT. The variable domain in full, with the rest retrieved from reference TRBV30 and TRBJ2-3, is SQTIHQWPATLVQPVGSPLSLECTVEGTSNPNLYWYRQAAGRGLQLLFYSVGIGQISSEVPQNLSASRPQDRQFILSSKKLLLSDSGFYLCAWTGGRPTDTQYFGPGTRLTVL.

This clone was counted once. The rearrangement uses TRBV29-1 and TRBJ2-5; 11 positions agree with TRBD2. In germline, CDR1 is SQVTM, CDR2 ANQGSEA. The trim removed 6 bases at V and 4 bases at J, leaving 10 bases unmatched. The CDR3 totals 15 residues. The CDR3 spells CSVTNPGLAVETQYF. The CDR3 coding sequence is TGCAGCGTGACTAACCCGGGACTAGCGGTAGAGACCCAGTACTTC.

This rearrangement joins TRBV10-3 to TRBJ1-5; 9 positions agree with TRBD1. The CDR3 consists of 14 residues. CDR1 ENHRY and CDR2 SYGVKD come from the germline V gene. Trimming removed 4 bases from V and 3 bases from J; junction bases left unmatched: 1. DNA of the CDR3: TGTGCCATCAGTGGACAGGGGGACAATCAGCCCCAGCATTTT. It is translated as CAISGQGDNQPQHF.

The chain uses TRBV4-1 and TRBJ2-7, with D hard to call. The CDR3 contains 16 residues. Trimming left V 1 base short and J 4 bases short, with 17 bases between. In germline, CDR1 is MGHRA, CDR2 YSYEKL. CDR3 in amino acids: CASSQGFSPRFYEQYF. Here the CDR3 DNA reads TGCGCCAGCAGCCAAGGATTCTCTCCTAGATTTTACGAGCAGTACTTC.

The chain combines TRBV29-1 with TRBJ1-5, with TRBD1 matching over 7 bases. From germline, CDR1 is SQVTM and CDR2 ANQGSEA. The V and J ends lost 0 bases and 10 bases, in that order; junction bases with no gene match: 9. This CDR3 has 14 amino acids. Written as DNA, the CDR3 is TGCAGCGTTGAAGATCCAGGGGGGTCGAGTCCCCAGCATTTT. It translates to CSVEDPGGSSPQHF.

V usage is TRBV6-5 and J usage is TRBJ2-7; TRBD1 aligns across 8 bases. Germline-derived CDR1 and CDR2 are MNHEY and SVGAGI. V shed 6 bases and J 13 bases; nucleotides not matched to a gene: 14. This CDR3 has 13 residues. This CDR3 is CASRRPGQAPLYF. The CDR3 DNA reads TGTGCCAGCAGAAGACCGGGACAGGCGCCGTTATACTTC.

The chain is built from TRBV11-2 and TRBJ2-3; a possible D gene is TRBD2 (5 bases). Germline-derived CDR1 and CDR2 are SGHAT and FQNNGV. This CDR3 has 15 residues. V lost 2 bases and J 3 bases, leaving 12 bases between the germline ends. The CDR3 loop is CASSLSGRGTDTQYF. CDR3 DNA: TGTGCCAGCAGCTTATCTGGACGGGGAACAGATACGCAGTATTTT.

The V call is TRBV4-3, the J call TRBJ2-6; tentative D call: TRBD2 (5 bases). The V gene lost 0 bases and the J gene lost 1 base, with 10 bases spanning the gap. The CDR3 consists of 17 residues. Germline V lookup: CDR1 LGHNA, CDR2 YSLEER. The DNA of the CDR3 is TGCGCCAGCAGCCAAGACACGGGGAGATCTGGGGCCAACGTCCTGACTTTC. Translation: CASSQDTGRSGANVLTF.

This chain links TRBV7-9 with TRBJ1-2; TRBD1 matches at 12 bases. CDR3 length: 15 residues. V was pared by 3 bases and J by 6 bases, with 5 bases of the junction left unmatched. The germline gives CDR1 SEHNR, CDR2 FQNEAQ (reference sequence). The CDR3 coding sequence is TGTGCCAGCAGCTTCGGCGGGGACAGGGGGCATGGCTACACCTTC. This translates into CASSFGGDRGHGYTF.

The rearrangement uses TRBV9 and TRBJ2-2, with D perhaps TRBD1 (5 bases). Germline CDR1 reads SGDLS; CDR2 reads YYNGEE. Trimming pared 2 bases from V and 4 bases from J, leaving 9 bases between. This CDR3 contains 14 residues. For the CDR3, the DNA is TGTGCCAGCAGCGTTGACAGATTCACCGGGGAGCTGTTTTTT. This translates into CASSVDRFTGELFF.

This chain links TRBV11-2 with TRBJ2-4; 11 positions agree with TRBD1. Per germline, CDR1 SGHAT and CDR2 FQNNGV. This CDR3 region has 18 residues. V lost 4 bases, J lost 3 bases, and 11 bases stayed unmatched. CDR3: CASSWTRDRGFSKNIQYF. CDR3 nucleotides: TGTGCCAGCAGCTGGACCCGGGACAGGGGGTTCAGCAAAAACATTCAGTACTTC.

This clone was counted once. The V gene is TRBV6-8, the J gene TRBJ1-1; D ambiguous. The germline V and J ends were trimmed by 8 bases and 10 bases, with 11 bases remaining between them. The CDR3 contains 10 residues. Germline lookup yields CDR1 MNHGY and CDR2 SAAAGT. CDR3 residues: CASRPQSAFF. As DNA, the CDR3 is TGTGCCAGCCGTCCACAGTCAGCTTTCTTT.

The chain combines TRBV9 with TRBJ1-2; 8 bases map to TRBD1. Germline V lookup: CDR1 SGDLS, CDR2 YYNGEE. The CDR3 is 15 residues long. V was pared by 0 bases and J by 2 bases, with 3 bases of the junction left unmatched. The CDR3 DNA follows: TGTGCCAGCAGCGTAGCCAGGGGGCCAAACTATGGCTACACCTTC. Its translation is CASSVARGPNYGYTF.

The chain combines TRBV13 with TRBJ2-7; D gene unclear. This CDR3 contains 13 residues. Germline CDR1 reads PRHDT; CDR2 reads FYEKMQ (reference sequence). The V gene lost 5 bases and the J gene lost 4 bases, with 12 bases spanning the gap. The CDR3 DNA is TGTGCCAGCAGCCGAGCGATGTTATACGAGCAGTACTTC. Protein: CASSRAMLYEQYF.

V is TRBV23-1 and J is TRBJ1-1, with 11 positions matching TRBD1. TRBV23-1 is given ORF status, its function remaining uncertain. With 4 bases clipped from V and 7 bases from J, the junction kept 17 bases outside the gene matches. This CDR3 contains 18 residues. This chain's CDR3 is CASSRNVWLDRGPSEAFF. The CDR3 nucleotides are TGCGCCAGCAGTCGTAATGTATGGTTGGACAGGGGGCCTAGTGAAGCTTTCTTT.

The gene calls are TRBV10-1 and TRBJ2-7, with a tentative D call TRBD2 (7 bases). V was pared by 5 bases and J by 6 bases, with 11 bases between. The CDR3 contains 12 residues. Germline V gene data show CDR1 as WNHNN and CDR2 as SYGVQD (reference sequence). This CDR3 reads CASSRGGGEQYF. DNA for the CDR3: TGCGCCAGCAGTAGGGGAGGGGGCGAGCAGTACTTC.

This clone showed up just once. This chain uses TRBV11-3 with TRBJ2-5, with 8 positions matching TRBD2. Germline trimming cut 5 bases from V and 2 bases from J; bases unmatched to any gene: 4. The CDR3 sequence is 14 residues long. The V gene's germline CDR1 is SGHNT and CDR2 YENEEA. The CDR3 spells CASSQLAAQETQYF. The DNA of the CDR3 is TGTGCCAGCAGCCAACTAGCGGCACAAGAGACCCAGTACTTC.

The genes are TRBV5-1 and TRBJ2-7, with 7 positions matching TRBD2. The germline CDR1 and CDR2 sequences are SGHRS and YFSETQ. The CDR3 contains 14 residues. J was trimmed by 4 bases and V by 0 bases; bases with no gene match: 4. The CDR3 loop is CASSLGGGGYEQYF. CDR3 coding DNA: TGCGCCAGCAGCTTGGGGGGGGGAGGTTACGAGCAGTACTTC.

V is TRBV5-4 and J is TRBJ2-5, with a possible D match to TRBD2 (6 bases). Trimming stripped 4 bases from V and 0 bases from J, with 10 bases between. This CDR3 contains 14 residues. CDR1 and CDR2 from the germline V gene are SGHNT and YYREEE (reference sequence). CDR3 in amino acids: CASSQGRYQETQYF. DNA for the CDR3: TGTGCCAGCAGCCAAGGGAGGTACCAAGAGACCCAGTACTTC.

Here the CDR3 DNA reads TGTGCCAGCAGCGTAGAGACAGGCCCTCTCGTCGAGCAGTACTTC. Its translation is CASSVETGPLVEQYF. The chain couples TRBV9 to TRBJ2-7; a weak D match, TRBD1 (6 bases). The CDR3 sequence is 15 residues long. Germline V gene lookup returns CDR1 SGDLS and CDR2 YYNGEE. The ends were cut back, 0 bases at V and 6 bases at J, with 16 bases in the middle.

DNA for the CDR3: TGTGCCAGCAGTGGGCTCGTGTCGAACTCTGGAAACACCATATATTTT. Its protein is CASSGLVSNSGNTIYF. This chain joins TRBV2 and TRBJ1-3; D is uncertain. Germline V gene data show CDR1 as SNHLY and CDR2 as FYNNEI. The CDR3 spans 16 residues. Trimming shortened V by 4 bases and J by 0 bases, and 13 bases separated the two germline ends.

The gene calls are TRBV5-6 and TRBJ2-6; D might be TRBD1 (5 bases). V shed 3 bases and J shed 3 bases, with 7 bases lying between them. In germline, CDR1 is SGHDT, CDR2 YYEEEE. The CDR3 is 14 amino acids. The CDR3 DNA follows: TGTGCCAGCAGCTCCCAGGGTGGGGCCAACGTCCTGACTTTC. It translates to CASSSQGGANVLTF.

The chain couples TRBV2 to TRBJ2-3, with D maybe TRBD2 (6 bases). The ends were cut back, 4 bases at V and 1 base at J, with 9 bases in the middle. Germline values: CDR1 SNHLY, CDR2 FYNNEI. The CDR3 runs 14 residues. CDR3 sequence: CASSVTRGTDTQYF. The CDR3 DNA follows: TGTGCCAGCAGTGTGACTAGGGGCACAGATACGCAGTATTTT.